This T cell receptor beta chain emerged from a study of blood T cell repertoires in COVID-19. Study as a whole: Samples taken during acute and convalescent COVID-19 were collected in the United States, Italy and Spain.

This clone has just one count. The ends were cut back, 6 bases at V and 4 bases at J, with 15 bases in the middle. The length of the CDR3 is 14 residues. Per germline, CDR1 MNHEY and CDR2 SVGAGI. The repertoire was sequenced with immunoSEQ multiplex PCR; TCRdb's copy has only in-frame clones and lacks some. The data hold about 200,000 clones, with about 90% observed a single time. The chain employs TRBV6-5 and TRBJ1-2; weak D call: TRBD1 (5 bases). Sequencing was carried out using peripheral blood. The receptor comes from a woman aged 70-85 years with acute or convalescent COVID-19. The CDR3 sequence: CASRVRGEGYGYTF. The CDR3 DNA reads as TGTGCCAGCAGAGTCCGAGGGGAGGGCTATGGCTACACCTTC.